This T cell receptor (beta chain) was sequenced for a study of CD8 T cells in ankylosing spondylitis. General study points: The study identified a TCR beta motif of eight highly homologous variants that appeared characteristic of ankylosing spondylitis blood.

TCRdb reprocessed the 5' RACE reads via MiXCR and lists one record per CDR3 protein. The table includes roughly 370,000 distinct CDR3 sequences, 20% to 25% detected once. With regard to this clonotype: The antigen is undetermined. The DNA is left out, because the CDR3 cannot be placed on it with certainty; the CDR3 is given as TCRdb lists it.

CDR1 SGDLS and CDR2 YYNGEE come from the germline V gene. Both ends counted, the CDR3 spans 15 residues. The clonotype was recovered from a male donor with ankylosing spondylitis. This chain joins TRBV9 and TRBJ1-4. The material sequenced was blood, either unsorted or a sorted T cell fraction (not recorded which). CDR3 in amino acids: CASSDDTWGEKLFFF.